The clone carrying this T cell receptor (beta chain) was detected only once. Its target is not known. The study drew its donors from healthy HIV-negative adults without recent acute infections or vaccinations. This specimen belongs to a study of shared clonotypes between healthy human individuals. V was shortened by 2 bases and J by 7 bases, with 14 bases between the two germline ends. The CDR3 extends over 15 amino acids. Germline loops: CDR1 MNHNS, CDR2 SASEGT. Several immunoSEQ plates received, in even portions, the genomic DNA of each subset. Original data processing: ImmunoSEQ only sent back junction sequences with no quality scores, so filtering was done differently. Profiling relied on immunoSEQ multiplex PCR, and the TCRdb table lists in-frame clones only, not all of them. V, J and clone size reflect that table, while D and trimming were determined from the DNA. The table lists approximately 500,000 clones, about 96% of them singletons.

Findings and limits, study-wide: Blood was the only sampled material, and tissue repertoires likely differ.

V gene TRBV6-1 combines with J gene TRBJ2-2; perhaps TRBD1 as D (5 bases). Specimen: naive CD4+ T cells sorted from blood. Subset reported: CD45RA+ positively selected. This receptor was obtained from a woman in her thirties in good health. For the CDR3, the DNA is TGTGCCAGCAGTGAACTGGTACAGGCTAGCGGGGAGCTGTTTTTT. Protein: CASSELVQASGELFF.